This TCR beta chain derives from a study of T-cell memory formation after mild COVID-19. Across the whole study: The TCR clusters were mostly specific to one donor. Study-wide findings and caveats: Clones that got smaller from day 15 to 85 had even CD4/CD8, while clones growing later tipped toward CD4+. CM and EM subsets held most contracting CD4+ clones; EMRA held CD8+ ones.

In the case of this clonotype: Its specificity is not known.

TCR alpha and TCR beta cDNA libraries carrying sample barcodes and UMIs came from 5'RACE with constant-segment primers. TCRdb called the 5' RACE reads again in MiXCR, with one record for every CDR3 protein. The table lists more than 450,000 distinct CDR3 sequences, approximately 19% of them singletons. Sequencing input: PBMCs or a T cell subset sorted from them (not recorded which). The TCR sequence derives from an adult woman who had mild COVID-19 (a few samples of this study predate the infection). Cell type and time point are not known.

CDR3 nucleotides: TGTGCCAGCAGCGCCAACTCTGGGGCCAACGTCCTGACTTTC. Translated: CASSANSGANVLTF. The chain employs TRBV9 and TRBJ2-6; D remains ambiguous. V was clipped by 3 bases and J by 0 bases, with 4 bases between them. This CDR3 region has 14 residues. Germline loops: CDR1 SGDLS, CDR2 YYNGEE.